This is a list of T cell receptor beta chains from one sample in a study of blood T cell repertoires in COVID-19. Sequenced by immunoSEQ multiplex PCR; TCRdb stores in-frame clones only, minus some. Of around 150,000 clones in the sample, around 90% were seen once. Sequenced material: peripheral blood. The receptors stem from a man aged 55 to 70 with active or convalescent COVID-19. CDR3s include the opening cysteine and the closing phenylalanine or tryptophan. D genes are given only for firm matches. A row's size may be missing; if present it is once, few, many or a size class.

cdr3_length	v_call	clone_size	d_call	j_call	cdr3_nt	cdr3_aa
15	TRBV6-5	.	.	TRBJ1-3	TGTGCCAGCAGTTACTCACAGAACTCTGGAAACACCATATATTTT	CASSYSQNSGNTIYF
17	TRBV19	.	TRBD2	TRBJ2-1	TGTGCCAGTAGTAAAACTTTAATACCGGGAGGGCCCTTTGAGCAGTTCTTC	CASSKTLIPGGPFEQFF
18	TRBV28	once	TRBD1	TRBJ1-5	TGTGCCAGCCGGGGGGATGGACAGGGGGGAGGAAGCAATCAGCCCCAGCATTTT	CASRGDGQGGGSNQPQHF
17	TRBV6-1	.	.	TRBJ1-5	TGTGCCAGCAGTGGAAAGGATCCGGGAACGAGCAATCAGCCCCAGCATTTT	CASSGKDPGTSNQPQHF
14	TRBV28	.	TRBD2	TRBJ2-7	TGTGCCAGCGGCAGACAGACACGGGGGGACGAGCAGTACTTC	CASGRQTRGDEQYF
13	TRBV29-1	.	TRBD1	TRBJ1-1	TGCAGCGTCCGACAGGGGCCGAACACTGAAGCTTTCTTT	CSVRQGPNTEAFF
14	TRBV6-5	.	.	TRBJ2-3	TGTGCCAGCAGTAACCGACTGGCCTCAGATACGCAGTATTTT	CASSNRLASDTQYF
16	TRBV7-8	.	.	TRBJ2-7	TGTGCCAGCAGCCAGTACAGGGTCGGAAGCTCCTACGAGCAGTACTTC	CASSQYRVGSSYEQYF
16	TRBV9	.	.	TRBJ1-2	TGTGCCAGCAGCGTAGCCCCAACGACAATGGGCTATGGCTACACCTTC	CASSVAPTTMGYGYTF
17	TRBV10-3	once	TRBD1	TRBJ2-7	TGTGCCATCAGTGTCACCCGGGACAGGGGGCGAGCCAACGAGCAGTACTTC	CAISVTRDRGRANEQYF
16	TRBV7-3	once	TRBD2	TRBJ2-1	TGTGCCAGCAGCCCCCGGGGGGGGGTATCCTACAATGAGCAGTTCTTC	CASSPRGGVSYNEQFF
17	TRBV5-1	.	.	TRBJ1-3	TGCGCCAGCAGCTTGACTCCGCCAGGCGAATCTGGAAACACCATATATTTT	CASSLTPPGESGNTIYF
18	TRBV21-1	.	.	TRBJ2-7	TGTGCCAGCAGCAAATCTGGTCCTGTACGCGAGATCCTCTACGAGCAGTACTTC	CASSKSGPVREILYEQYF
16	TRBV28	.	TRBD2	TRBJ2-1	TGTGCCAGCAGTTTACCCGTAGCGGGAGGCCACAATGAGCAGTTCTTC	CASSLPVAGGHNEQFF
11	TRBV28	.	.	TRBJ1-5	TGTGCCAGCAGTTCTAGGGGGCCCCAGCATTTT	CASSSRGPQHF
14	TRBV3-1/TRBV3-2	once	TRBD2	TRBJ2-1	TGTGCCAGCACTATGGCGGGAGTTCAGAATGAGCAGTTCTTC	CASTMAGVQNEQFF